One sample yielded the 2 T cell receptor beta chains listed below, sequenced in a study of blood T cell repertoires in COVID-19. Clones were read by immunoSEQ multiplex PCR, and TCRdb kept only the in-frame ones, dropping some. The sample shows 85,000 to 100,000 clones, approximately 80% of them seen only once. The sequenced sample consisted of peripheral blood. Receptors were obtained from a human donor in a cohort sampled during active COVID-19.

The CDR3 sequence is CASSAGQANSPLHF. The CDR3 region has the DNA TGTGCCAGCAGCGCAGGACAGGCTAATTCACCCCTCCACTTT. The gene calls are TRBV5-4 and TRBJ1-6; TRBD1 matches at 7 bases. The junction had 4 bases not matched to a gene; V was cut back by 4 bases and J by 6 bases. CDR3 length: 14 amino acids. Per the germline V gene, CDR1 is SGHNT and CDR2 is YYREEE (reference sequence).

The genes are TRBV3-1 (or the pseudogene TRBV3-2) and TRBJ1-2; D call uncertain. Germline loops: CDR1 LGHDT, CDR2 YNNKEL (reference sequence). CDR3 length: 14 amino acids. Trimming shortened V by 1 base and J by 4 bases, and 10 bases separated the two germline ends. CDR3 in DNA: TGTGCCAGCAGCCAAGCGCGAGGGATCTATGGCTACACCTTC. Protein product: CASSQARGIYGYTF.